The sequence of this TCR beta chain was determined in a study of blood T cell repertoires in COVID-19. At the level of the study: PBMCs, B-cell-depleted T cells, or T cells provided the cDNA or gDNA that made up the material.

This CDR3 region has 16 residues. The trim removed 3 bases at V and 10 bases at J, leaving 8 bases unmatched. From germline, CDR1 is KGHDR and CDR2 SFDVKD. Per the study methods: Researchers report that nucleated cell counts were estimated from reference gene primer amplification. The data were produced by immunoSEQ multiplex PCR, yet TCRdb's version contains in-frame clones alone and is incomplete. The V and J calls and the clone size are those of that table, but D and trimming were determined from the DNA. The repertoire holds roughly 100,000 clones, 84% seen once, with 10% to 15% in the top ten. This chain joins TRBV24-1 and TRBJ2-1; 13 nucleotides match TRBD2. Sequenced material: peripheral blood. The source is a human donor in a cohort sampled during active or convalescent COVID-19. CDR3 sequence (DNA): TGTGCCACCAGTGATGCACTAGCGGGGGGGCAGGAGGAGCAGTTCTTC. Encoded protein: CATSDALAGGQEEQFF.